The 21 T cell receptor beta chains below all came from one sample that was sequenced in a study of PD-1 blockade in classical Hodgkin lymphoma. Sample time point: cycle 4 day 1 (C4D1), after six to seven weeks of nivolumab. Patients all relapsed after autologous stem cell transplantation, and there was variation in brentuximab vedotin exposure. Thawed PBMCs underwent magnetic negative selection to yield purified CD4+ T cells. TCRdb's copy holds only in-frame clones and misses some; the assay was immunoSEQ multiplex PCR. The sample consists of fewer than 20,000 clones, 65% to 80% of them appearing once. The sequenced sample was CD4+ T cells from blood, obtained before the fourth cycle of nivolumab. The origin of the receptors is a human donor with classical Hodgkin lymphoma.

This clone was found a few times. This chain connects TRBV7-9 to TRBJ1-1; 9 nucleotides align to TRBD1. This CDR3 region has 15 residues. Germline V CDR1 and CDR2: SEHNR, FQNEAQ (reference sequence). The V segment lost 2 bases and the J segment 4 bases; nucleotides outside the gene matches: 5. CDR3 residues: CASSLLMTGGTEAFF. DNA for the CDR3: TGTGCCAGCAGCTTACTGATGACAGGGGGCACTGAAGCTTTCTTT.

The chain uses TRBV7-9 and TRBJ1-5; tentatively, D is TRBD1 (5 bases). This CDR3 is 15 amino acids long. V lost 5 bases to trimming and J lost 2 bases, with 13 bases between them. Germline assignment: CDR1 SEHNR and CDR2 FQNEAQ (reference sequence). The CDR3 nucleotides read TGTGCCAGCAGCCCCGGGGACGTAGGCAATCAGCCCCAGCATTTT. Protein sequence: CASSPGDVGNQPQHF.

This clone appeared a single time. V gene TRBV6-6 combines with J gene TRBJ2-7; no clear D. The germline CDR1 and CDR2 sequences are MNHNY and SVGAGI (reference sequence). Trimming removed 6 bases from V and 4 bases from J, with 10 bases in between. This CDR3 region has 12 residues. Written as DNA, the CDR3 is TGTGCCAGCAGAATGAACAGTTACGAGCAGTACTTC. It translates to CASRMNSYEQYF.

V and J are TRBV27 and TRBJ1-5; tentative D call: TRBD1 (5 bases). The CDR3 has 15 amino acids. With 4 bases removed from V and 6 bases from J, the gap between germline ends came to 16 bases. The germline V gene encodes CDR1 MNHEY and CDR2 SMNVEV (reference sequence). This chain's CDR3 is CASSSQPPRVQPQHF. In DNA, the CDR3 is TGTGCCAGCAGTTCACAGCCCCCCAGGGTTCAGCCCCAGCATTTT.

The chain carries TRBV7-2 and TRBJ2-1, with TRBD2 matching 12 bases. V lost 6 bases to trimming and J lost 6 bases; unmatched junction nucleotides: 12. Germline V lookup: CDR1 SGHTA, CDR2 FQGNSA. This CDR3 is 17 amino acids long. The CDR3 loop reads CASRPSGRALASNEQFF. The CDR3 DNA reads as TGTGCCAGCAGGCCTAGCGGGAGGGCCCTAGCCTCCAATGAGCAGTTCTTC.

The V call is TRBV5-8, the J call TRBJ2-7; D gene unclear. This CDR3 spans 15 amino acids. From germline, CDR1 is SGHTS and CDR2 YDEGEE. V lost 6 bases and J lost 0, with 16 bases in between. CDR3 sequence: CASNPRRQSSYEQYF. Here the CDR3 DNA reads TGTGCCAGCAACCCCCGGCGACAAAGCTCCTACGAGCAGTACTTC. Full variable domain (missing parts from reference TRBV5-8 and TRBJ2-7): EAGVTQSPTHLIKTRGQQATLRCSPISGHTSVYWYQQALGLGLQFLLWYDEGEERNRGNFPPRFSGRQFPNYSSELNVNALELEDSALYLCASNPRRQSSYEQYFGPGTRLTVT.

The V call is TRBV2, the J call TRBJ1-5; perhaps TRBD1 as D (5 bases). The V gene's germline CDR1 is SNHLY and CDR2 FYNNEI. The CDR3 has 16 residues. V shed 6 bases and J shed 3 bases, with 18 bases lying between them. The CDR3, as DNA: TGTGCCAGCAGCCTACTCCCCCGAGGGGCCAATCAGCCCCAGCATTTT. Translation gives CASSLLPRGANQPQHF.

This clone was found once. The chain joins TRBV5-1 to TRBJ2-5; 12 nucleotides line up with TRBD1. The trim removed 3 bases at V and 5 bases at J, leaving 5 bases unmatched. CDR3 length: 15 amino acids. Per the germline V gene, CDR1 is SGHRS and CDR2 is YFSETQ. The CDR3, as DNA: TGCGCCAGCAGCTCGGGACAGGGGGCCAGGGAGACCCAGTACTTC. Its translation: CASSSGQGARETQYF.

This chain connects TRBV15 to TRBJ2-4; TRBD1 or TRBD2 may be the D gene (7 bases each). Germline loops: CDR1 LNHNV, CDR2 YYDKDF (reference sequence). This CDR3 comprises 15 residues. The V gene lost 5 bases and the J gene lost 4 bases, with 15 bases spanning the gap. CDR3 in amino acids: CATSARGEGKNIQYF. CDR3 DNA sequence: TGTGCCACCAGCGCCAGGGGGGAGGGGAAAAACATTCAGTACTTC.

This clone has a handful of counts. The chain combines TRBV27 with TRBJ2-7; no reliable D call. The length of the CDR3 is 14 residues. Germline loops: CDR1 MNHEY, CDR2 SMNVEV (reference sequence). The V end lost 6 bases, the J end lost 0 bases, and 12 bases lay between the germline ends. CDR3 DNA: TGTGCCAGCAGCTTGACATTCCTCTCCTACGAGCAGTACTTC. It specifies CASSLTFLSYEQYF.

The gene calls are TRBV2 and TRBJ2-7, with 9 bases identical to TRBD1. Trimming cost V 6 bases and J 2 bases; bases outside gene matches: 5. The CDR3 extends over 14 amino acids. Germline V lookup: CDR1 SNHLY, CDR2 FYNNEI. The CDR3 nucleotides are TGTGCCAGCAGGACGGGACAGGGCACCTACGAGCAGTACTTC. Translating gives CASRTGQGTYEQYF.

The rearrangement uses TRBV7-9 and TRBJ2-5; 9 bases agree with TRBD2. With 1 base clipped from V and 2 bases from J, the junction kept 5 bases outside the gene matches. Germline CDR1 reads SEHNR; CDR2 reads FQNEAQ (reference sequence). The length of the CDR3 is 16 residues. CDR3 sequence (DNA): TGTGCCAGCAGCTTAGGAGGGCTAGCGGGGCAAGAGACCCAGTACTTC. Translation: CASSLGGLAGQETQYF.

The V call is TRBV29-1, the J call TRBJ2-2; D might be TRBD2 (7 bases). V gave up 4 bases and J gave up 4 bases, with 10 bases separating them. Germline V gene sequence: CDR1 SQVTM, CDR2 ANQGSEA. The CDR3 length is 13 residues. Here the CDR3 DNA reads TGCAGCGTTGGTAGGGGGGGCACCGGGGAGCTGTTTTTT. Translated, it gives CSVGRGGTGELFF.

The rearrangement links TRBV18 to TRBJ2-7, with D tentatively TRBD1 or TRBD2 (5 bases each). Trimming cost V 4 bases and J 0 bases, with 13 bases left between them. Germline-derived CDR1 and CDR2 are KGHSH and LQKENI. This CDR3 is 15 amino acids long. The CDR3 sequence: CASSQGTASSYEQYF. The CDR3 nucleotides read TGTGCCAGCTCACAAGGGACCGCCAGCTCCTACGAGCAGTACTTC.

CDR3 DNA sequence: TGCGCCAGCAGCTGGACCGGGACAGTTAATTCACCCCTCCACTTT. It yields the protein CASSWTGTVNSPLHF. The chain carries TRBV5-1 and TRBJ1-6, with 7 nucleotides matching TRBD1. The CDR3 has 15 amino acids. Per germline, CDR1 SGHRS and CDR2 YFSETQ. The V and J ends lost 3 bases and 6 bases, in that order; junction bases with no gene match: 6.

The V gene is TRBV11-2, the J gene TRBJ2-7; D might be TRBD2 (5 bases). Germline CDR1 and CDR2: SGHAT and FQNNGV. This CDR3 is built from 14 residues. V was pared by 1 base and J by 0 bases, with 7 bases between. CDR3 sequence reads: CASSLAGVSYEQYF. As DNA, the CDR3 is TGTGCCAGCAGCTTAGCCGGGGTCTCCTACGAGCAGTACTTC.

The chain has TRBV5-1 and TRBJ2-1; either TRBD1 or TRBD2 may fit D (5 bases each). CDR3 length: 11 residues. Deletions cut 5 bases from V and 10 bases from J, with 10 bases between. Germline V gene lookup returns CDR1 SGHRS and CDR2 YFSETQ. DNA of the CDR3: TGCGCCAGCAGTTACCGGGACGAGCAGTTCTTC. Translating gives CASSYRDEQFF. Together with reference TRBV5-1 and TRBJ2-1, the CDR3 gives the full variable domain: KAGVTQTPRYLIKTRGQQVTLSCSPISGHRSVSWYQQTPGQGLQFLFEYFSETQRNKGNFPGRFSGRQFSNSRSEMNVSTLELGDSALYLCASSYRDEQFFGPGTRLTVL.

The CDR3 DNA sequence: TGTGCCAGCTCACCAAGGCGACAGGGGTTCGCTGAAGCTTTCTTT. Translated: CASSPRRQGFAEAFF. The V gene is TRBV18, the J gene TRBJ1-1, with TRBD1 matching over 8 bases. Germline lookup yields CDR1 KGHSH and CDR2 LQKENI. The CDR3 consists of 15 residues. The V and J ends lost 2 bases and 6 bases, in that order; junction bases with no gene match: 8.

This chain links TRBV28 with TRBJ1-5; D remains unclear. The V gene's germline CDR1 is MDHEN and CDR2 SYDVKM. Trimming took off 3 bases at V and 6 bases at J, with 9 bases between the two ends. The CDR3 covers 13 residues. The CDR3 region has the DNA TGTGCCAGCAGTTTTCGGGGTAGTCAGCCCCAGCATTTT. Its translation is CASSFRGSQPQHF. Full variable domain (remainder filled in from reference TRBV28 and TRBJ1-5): DVKVTQSSRYLVKRTGEKVFLECVQDMDHENMFWYRQDPGLGLRLIYFSYDVKMKEKGDIPEGYSVSREKKERFSLILESASTNQTSMYLCASSFRGSQPQHFGDGTRLSIL.

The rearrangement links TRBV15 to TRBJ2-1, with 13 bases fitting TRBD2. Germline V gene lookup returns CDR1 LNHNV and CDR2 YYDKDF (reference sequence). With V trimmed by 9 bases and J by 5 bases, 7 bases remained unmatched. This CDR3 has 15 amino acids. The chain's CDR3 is CATTTSGRLNNEQFF. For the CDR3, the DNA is TGTGCCACTACGACTAGCGGGAGGCTTAACAATGAGCAGTTCTTC.

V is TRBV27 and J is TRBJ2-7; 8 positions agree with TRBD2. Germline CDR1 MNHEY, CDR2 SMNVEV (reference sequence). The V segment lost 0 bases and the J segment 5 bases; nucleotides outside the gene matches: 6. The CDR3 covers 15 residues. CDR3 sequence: CASSLSRGGYHEQYF. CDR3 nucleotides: TGTGCCAGCAGTTTATCCCGGGGGGGTTACCACGAGCAGTACTTC.